A single sample is the source of the 26 T cell receptor beta chains below, sequenced in a study of regulatory T cells in long-lasting Graves disease. Both iRepertoire HTBI primers and Arm-PCR of CDR3 regions were used to build the TCR beta libraries. MiXCR was run by TCRdb on the multiplex PCR reads, yielding one entry per CDR3 protein. This sample has a few hundred thousand distinct CDR3 sequences; around 20% occur once, and the top ten carry about 13%. As for time point: persistent/refractory GD, antithyroid drugs over 5 years with positive TRAb. PBMC RNA was the source of the TCR library. The sample consisted of peripheral blood mononuclear cells (PBMCs), taken when the disease was refractory, from a patient treated with antithyroid drugs. Every receptor here comes from a female donor with Graves disease.

This clonotype was seen many times. The chain recombines TRBV28 with TRBJ2-7; 10 bases align to TRBD2. Germline CDR1 reads MDHEN; CDR2 reads SYDVKM. This CDR3 is 15 amino acids long. The ends lost 4 bases at V and 1 base at J; junction bases unmatched: 4. The CDR3 DNA is TGTGCCAGCAGTTCCGCTAGCGGGAGTTCCTACGAGCAGTACTTC. Its translation is CASSSASGSSYEQYF.

In its sample, this clonotype was seen many times. The chain combines TRBV6-2 or TRBV6-3 with TRBJ1-4, with D hard to call. The germline CDR1 and CDR2 sequences are MNHEY and SVGEGT. Trimming took off 0 bases at V and 2 bases at J, with 7 bases between the two ends. The CDR3 is 15 amino acids. CDR3 sequence reads: CASSYSSGTNEKLFF. DNA of the CDR3: TGTGCCAGCAGTTACTCGAGTGGGACTAATGAAAAACTGTTTTTT.

V usage is TRBV19 and J usage is TRBJ2-2; D not resolved. V lost 7 bases and J lost 6, with 9 bases in between. The CDR3 is 12 amino acids. Per the germline V gene, CDR1 is LNHDA and CDR2 is SQIVND (reference sequence). The chain's CDR3 is CASIGAPGELFF. The CDR3 DNA follows: TGTGCCAGTATTGGCGCGCCCGGGGAGCTGTTTTTT.

The chain is built from TRBV9 and TRBJ1-3, with TRBD1 as a possible D gene (6 bases). This CDR3 has 15 amino acids. V gave up 7 bases and J gave up 2 bases, with 16 bases separating them. The germline V gene has CDR1 SGDLS and CDR2 YYNGEE. The CDR3 DNA sequence: TGTGCCAGCGGCGGTCGGGGGGCCGCTGGAAACACCATATATTTT. It encodes CASGGRGAAGNTIYF.

This clonotype was picked up many times. The rearrangement joins TRBV7-9 to TRBJ2-5; TRBD2 matches 13 bases. The CDR3 spans 15 residues. The germline CDR1 and CDR2 sequences are SEHNR and FQNEAQ (reference sequence). J gave up 5 bases and V 6 bases, and 6 bases lay outside the gene matches. CDR3 residues: CASSLLAGGGETQYF. For the CDR3, the DNA is TGTGCCAGCAGTTTACTAGCGGGAGGGGGGGAGACCCAGTACTTC.

Ten or more counts support this clonotype. The gene calls are TRBV2 and TRBJ2-2, with D unclear. The CDR3 sequence is 14 residues long. The germline V gene has CDR1 SNHLY and CDR2 FYNNEI. V lost 5 bases, J lost 6 bases, and 13 bases lay in between. The CDR3 reads CASSQLTGAGELFF. The CDR3, as DNA: TGTGCCAGCAGTCAATTGACTGGGGCCGGGGAGCTGTTTTTT.

Ten or more counts support this clonotype. The chain joins TRBV6-1 to TRBJ1-2; D might be TRBD1 (5 bases). This CDR3 contains 12 residues. V was shortened by 8 bases and J by 5 bases, with 12 bases between the two germline ends. CDR1 is MNHNS, CDR2 SASEGT, per germline. DNA for the CDR3: TGTGCCAGCTTCCGAGCAGGGTATGGCTACACCTTC. Its protein is CASFRAGYGYTF.

This clonotype was recorded once. At one boundary the junction diverges from the germline segment, which might be a read error. This chain links TRBV2 with TRBJ2-5; the D gene is possibly TRBD1 (6 bases). The germline V gene has CDR1 SNHLY and CDR2 FYNNEI. The CDR3 extends over 14 amino acids. The CDR3 region is CAISNPRGGETQYF. CDR3 nucleotides: TGTGCCATCAGTAACCCCAGAGGGGGAGAGACCCAGTACTTC.

This clonotype was counted at least ten times. The genes are TRBV28 and TRBJ2-2; 10 bases match TRBD2. After removal of 4 bases from V and 1 base from J, the junction contained 3 bases not matched to a gene. The CDR3 consists of 16 residues. Germline CDR1 reads MDHEN; CDR2 reads SYDVKM. As DNA, the CDR3 is TGTGCCAGCAGTTCTCAGCGGGAGGGGAACACCGGGGAGCTGTTTTTT. Protein product: CASSSQREGNTGELFF. Full variable domain (rest looked up from reference TRBV28 and TRBJ2-2): DVKVTQSSRYLVKRTGEKVFLECVQDMDHENMFWYRQDPGLGLRLIYFSYDVKMKEKGDIPEGYSVSREKKERFSLILESASTNQTSMYLCASSSQREGNTGELFFGEGSRLTVL.

This clonotype has ten or more counts. The chain links TRBV5-6 to TRBJ2-7, with a weak D call TRBD1 (6 bases). The V end lost 0 bases, the J end lost 7 bases, and 14 bases lay between the germline ends. The CDR3 consists of 14 residues. The germline gives CDR1 SGHDT, CDR2 YYEEEE. The CDR3, as DNA: TGTGCCAGCAGCTTGGTTTCCGGTCAGGGGGAGCAGTACTTC. It specifies CASSLVSGQGEQYF.

This clonotype has ten or more counts. The V and J genes are TRBV27 and TRBJ1-1; D remains ambiguous. CDR3 length equals 17 residues. Germline V gives CDR1 MNHEY, CDR2 SMNVEV (reference sequence). V lost 5 bases and J lost 0, with 19 bases in between. The CDR3 nucleotides read TGTGCCAGCAGTCCGAAGTCTGGGTTGAGCATGAACACTGAAGCTTTCTTT. The encoded protein is CASSPKSGLSMNTEAFF.

This clonotype was seen many times. The chain recombines TRBV11-2 with TRBJ1-2, with a weak D call TRBD1 (6 bases). Germline-derived CDR1 and CDR2 are SGHAT and FQNNGV. V was clipped by 2 bases and J by 8 bases, with 9 bases between them. CDR3 size: 12 residues. CDR3 bases: TGTGCCAGCAGCTTATGGGGGCGAGGCTACACCTTC. This encodes CASSLWGRGYTF.

To note about this clonotype: This may be a read error, as it is one base from a much larger clone. The chain employs TRBV27 and TRBJ2-6; 10 bases match TRBD1. The CDR3 runs 19 residues. Germline V gene data show CDR1 as MNHEY and CDR2 as SMNVEV (reference sequence). The CDR3 nucleotides are TGTGCCAGCAGCGGCTGGACAGGGGGTGCCATGTCTGGGGCCGACGTCCTGACTTTC. It translates to CASSGWTGGAMSGADVLTF. The whole variable domain, filled in from reference TRBV27 and TRBJ2-6, reads EAQVTQNPRYLITVTGKKLTVTCSQNMNHEYMSWYRQDPGLGLRQIYYSMNVEVTDKGDVPEGYKVSRKEKRNFPLILESPSPNQTSLYFCASSGWTGGAMSGADVLTFGAGSRLTVL.

The chain is built from TRBV11-2 and TRBJ1-4; 8 bases map to TRBD1. V dropped 4 bases and J dropped 10; count of bases not matched to a gene: 14. The CDR3 is 16 residues long. The germline CDR1 and CDR2 sequences are SGHAT and FQNNGV. CDR3 DNA: TGTGCCAGCAGCTCCAGTTCCCGGACAGGGAAAGGAAAACTGTTTTTT. It yields the protein CASSSSSRTGKGKLFF.

This clonotype was seen repeatedly, ten times or more. This chain joins TRBV12-3 or TRBV12-4 and TRBJ2-5; 8 bases align to TRBD2. The CDR3 is 14 residues long. The V gene end was trimmed by 5 bases and the J gene end by 2 bases; junction bases not matched to a gene: 4. The CDR3 is CASSLTSVQETQYF. The CDR3 nucleotides read TGTGCCAGCAGTCTGACTAGCGTACAAGAGACCCAGTACTTC.

This clonotype has just one count. This sequence may be a read error, since a much larger clone differs from it by one base. This CDR3 fails to terminate in the conserved phenylalanine or tryptophan, so it likely reflects a read error. The chain joins TRBV5-5 to TRBJ1-2; D gene uncertain. V was pared by 2 bases and J by 4 bases, with 9 bases between. CDR1 and CDR2 from the germline V gene are SGHKS and YYEKEE (reference sequence). The CDR3 has 13 residues. The CDR3 here is CASSFSITYGYTL. For the CDR3, the DNA is TGTGCCAGCAGCTTTTCCATAACCTATGGCTACACCTTA.

The V gene is TRBV7-9, the J gene TRBJ2-5; no reliable D call. This CDR3 contains 14 residues. Germline V gene sequence: CDR1 SEHNR, CDR2 FQNEAQ (reference sequence). V was pared by 5 bases and J by 2 bases, with 12 bases between. The CDR3 DNA reads TGTGCCAGCAGCCTCCGGGCCCTTCAAGAGACCCAGTACTTC. This gives the protein CASSLRALQETQYF. The whole variable domain, filled in from reference TRBV7-9 and TRBJ2-5, reads DTGVSQNPRHKITKRGQNVTFRCDPISEHNRLYWYRQTLGQGPEFLTYFQNEAQLEKSRLLSDRFSAERPKGSFSTLEIQRTEQGDSAMYLCASSLRALQETQYFGPGTRLLVL.

The chain employs TRBV3-1 and TRBJ2-6; D call uncertain. The CDR3 has 15 amino acids. CDR1 is LGHDT, CDR2 YNNKEL, per germline (reference sequence). Trimming cost V 5 bases and J 0 bases, with 8 bases left between them. CDR3 sequence (DNA): TGTGCCAGCAGCGGGCTCCCCTCTGGGGCCAACGTCCTGACTTTC. Amino acids: CASSGLPSGANVLTF.

This clonotype turned up a few times. J is TRBJ1-5 and V is TRBV6-5; maybe TRBD1 (5 bases). V was clipped by 0 bases and J by 5 bases, with 14 bases between them. Looked up from germline, CDR1 is MNHEY and CDR2 is SVGAGI. The CDR3 has 16 amino acids. The CDR3, as DNA: TGTGCCAGCAGTTACTCGCTAACGGGGGGGTATCAGCCCCAGCATTTT. It codes for CASSYSLTGGYQPQHF.

Of note for this clonotype: This may come from a read error, since a much larger clone is one base off. This CDR3 is CASSPTWAGAQEAQYF. DNA of the CDR3: TGCGCCAGCAGCCCGACCTGGGCCGGGGCACAAGAGGCCCAGTACTTC. The chain is built from TRBV11-2 and TRBJ2-5; D is tentatively TRBD1 or TRBD2 (5 bases each). The CDR3 sequence is 16 residues long. CDR1 SGHAT and CDR2 FQNNGV come from the germline V gene.

The chain employs TRBV10-3 and TRBJ1-3; weak D call: TRBD1 (6 bases). V gave up 6 bases and J gave up 1 base, with 16 bases separating them. Looked up from germline, CDR1 is ENHRY and CDR2 is SYGVKD. The CDR3 totals 16 residues. CDR3 amino acids: CAIRDDRTTSGNTIYF. CDR3 sequence (DNA): TGTGCCATCAGGGACGACAGGACTACATCTGGAAACACCATATATTTT.

This clonotype was picked up many times. The rearrangement uses TRBV7-2 and TRBJ1-2; D not resolved. Trimming stripped 1 base from V and 2 bases from J, with 8 bases between. CDR1 is SGHTA, CDR2 FQGNSA, per germline. The CDR3 spans 14 residues. Here the CDR3 reads CASSLGAENYGYTF. In DNA, the CDR3 is TGTGCCAGCAGCTTAGGGGCAGAAAACTATGGCTACACCTTC.

V and J are TRBV27 and TRBJ2-3; D not resolved. Germline V gene data show CDR1 as MNHEY and CDR2 as SMNVEV (reference sequence). This CDR3 has 14 residues. The V gene lost 0 bases and the J gene lost 0 bases, with 4 bases spanning the gap. The CDR3 DNA reads TGTGCCAGCAGTTTATCATTCAGCACAGATACGCAGTATTTT. It is translated as CASSLSFSTDTQYF.

A few counts support this clonotype. The chain has TRBV13 and TRBJ2-2; no clear D gene. The CDR3 runs to 15 residues. The ends were cut back, 2 bases at V and 4 bases at J, with 11 bases in the middle. Germline CDR1 is PRHDT and CDR2 is FYEKMQ (reference sequence). Here the CDR3 reads CASSLRIGRTGELFF. In DNA form, the CDR3 reads TGTGCCAGCAGCTTACGAATCGGCCGCACCGGGGAGCTGTTTTTT.

Many counts were recorded for this clonotype. The chain is built from TRBV28 and TRBJ1-5; no clear D. In germline, CDR1 is MDHEN, CDR2 SYDVKM. Trimming stripped 2 bases from V and 4 bases from J, with 3 bases between. The CDR3 sequence is 12 residues long. The CDR3 sequence: CASSLANQPQHF. The CDR3 region has the DNA TGTGCCAGCAGTTTAGCTAATCAGCCCCAGCATTTT.

This sequence joins TRBV30 and TRBJ1-2; D is possibly TRBD1 (5 bases). Trimming removed 2 bases at V and 8 bases at J, with 15 bases between. Germline V gene data show CDR1 as GTSNPN and CDR2 as SVGIG (reference sequence). The CDR3 totals 13 residues. The CDR3 region has the DNA TGTGCCTGGAGTTACGGGACTCCGGACGGCTACACCTTC. Translated: CAWSYGTPDGYTF.